The clone carrying this T cell receptor beta chain was seen a single time. Its antigen is not identified. This entry comes from a study of cytomegalovirus exposure and HLA in healthy donors. The CDR3 spans 16 residues. With 5 bases removed from V and 0 bases from J, the gap between germline ends came to 13 bases. The V gene's germline CDR1 is MNHNY and CDR2 SVGAGI (reference sequence). The PCR used 60 Vbeta and 13 Jbeta primers. Clones were read by immunoSEQ multiplex PCR, and TCRdb kept only the in-frame ones, dropping some. This sample carries 150,000 to 200,000 clones, 75% to 80% of them seen once, and the ten largest clones take about 2.6%. Study findings and constraints: CMV serostatus stood as the only immune exposure information on hand.

This receptor was obtained from a woman aged 40-49 years in good health and CMV-seropositive. Specimen: PBMCs. This sequence joins TRBV6-6 and TRBJ2-2; no clear D gene. The CDR3 loop reads CASSATRSTNTGELFF. In DNA form, the CDR3 reads TGTGCCAGCAGTGCCACCCGGTCTACGAACACCGGGGAGCTGTTTTTT.